The 4 T cell receptor beta chains listed next were all sequenced from one sample in a study of CD8+ T cells in alopecia areata. The authors sorted pooled cutaneous lymph node cells using CD4, CD8alpha, NKG2D, NKG2ACE and other markers. Sequencing relied on a cDNA template that was reverse transcribed from extracted RNA. Profiled with immunoSEQ multiplex PCR; TCRdb holds only in-frame clones, not every one. The sample gives approximately 300,000 clones, none seen only once, and the top ten clones hold 0.9% to 1.5%. The sample was CD4+ T cells sorted from a lymph node. The receptor set was obtained from a C3H/HeJ mouse with alopecia areata. The MHC haplotype of this mouse line is H2-k.

The sample holds a few counts of this clone. The gene names given are mouse names. This CDR3 is CASSDRGHYEQYF. Incomplete CDR3 DNA: TGTGCCAGCAGTGACAGGGGACACTAT. V and J are TRBV13-1 and TRBJ2-7; D perhaps matches TRBD1 (6 bases). The CDR3 end lies 4 residues beyond the end of the read and is filled in from the germline J gene. Germline V gene sequence: CDR1 NSHNY, CDR2 SYGAGN. The CDR3 runs 13 residues. Deletions cut 2 bases from V and 3 bases from J, with 9 bases between.

This clone was detected only a few times. Gene names and germline match the mouse. The read falls 4 residues short of the CDR3 end, and the missing part is taken from the germline J gene. The sample has other DNA sequences that encode this CDR3 too. V and J are TRBV5 and TRBJ2-7; 8 nucleotides line up with TRBD2. The CDR3 consists of 15 residues. Unmatched junction bases numbered 5, after V lost 4 bases and J lost 0 bases. Germline V CDR1 and CDR2: LGHNA, YNLKQL (reference sequence). The covered CDR3 bases are TGTGCCAGCAGCCCAAGACTGGGGAGCTCCTAT. This gives the protein CASSPRLGSSY. The CDR3 in its entirety is CASSPRLGSSYEQYF.

This clone was seen a few times. The gene symbols are mouse symbols. Read coverage stops 4 residues before the CDR3 terminus; the germline J gene supplies the remainder. This chain links TRBV5 with TRBJ2-1; 7 positions match TRBD1. The V gene end was trimmed by 2 bases and the J gene end by 3 bases; junction bases not matched to a gene: 4. The CDR3 totals 15 residues. The V gene's germline CDR1 is LGHNA and CDR2 YNLKQL (reference sequence). The CDR3 sequence: CASSQRPGGYAEQFF. CDR3 DNA (partial): TGTGCCAGCAGCCAACGGCCAGGGGGCTATGCT.

Worth noting for this clone: The genes are named according to mouse. The read halts 4 residues ahead of the CDR3 end, with the missing end drawn from the germline J gene. The rearrangement joins TRBV1 to TRBJ1-2; 7 bases are shared with TRBD1. The CDR3 consists of 14 residues. Germline-derived CDR1 and CDR2 are NSQYPW and LRSPGD (reference sequence). V lost 3 bases to trimming and J lost 3 bases; unmatched junction nucleotides: 4. The chain's CDR3 is CTCSAAGTDSDYTF. Incomplete CDR3 DNA: TGCACCTGCAGTGCCGCTGGGACAGACTCC.